These T cell receptor beta chains were read from a single sample in a study of PD-1 blockade in classical Hodgkin lymphoma. Using immunoSEQ multiplex PCR, the repertoire was profiled, and TCRdb retains in-frame clones only, with some absent. The sample includes around 65,000 clones, 70% to 90% of them seen just once. This specimen was peripheral blood mononuclear cells (PBMCs), taken before the fourth cycle of nivolumab. The source is a human donor with classical Hodgkin lymphoma. CDR3s include the opening cysteine and the closing phenylalanine or tryptophan. The D gene is left open where the match is weak. The size field is filled for only some rows; it gives once, few, many or a size class.

D: TRBD2
V: TRBV18
J: TRBJ2-1
size: .
CDR3: CASSPLLADYNEQFF
DNA: TGTGCCAGCTCACCTTTACTAGCGGACTACAATGAGCAGTTCTTC

D: TRBD1
V: TRBV14
J: TRBJ2-1
size: .
CDR3: CASSQGRDRAYNEQFF
DNA: TGTGCCAGCAGCCAAGGGCGAGACAGGGCCTACAATGAGCAGTTCTTC

D: TRBD2
V: TRBV7-9
J: TRBJ2-3
size: .
CDR3: CASSQTSGGPKTDTQYF
DNA: TGTGCCAGCAGCCAGACTAGCGGGGGGCCCAAAACAGATACGCAGTATTTT

D: TRBD1
V: TRBV5-1
J: TRBJ2-7
size: .
CDR3: CASATGASLYEQYF
DNA: TGCGCCAGTGCGACAGGGGCTTCCCTCTACGAGCAGTACTTC

D: TRBD1
V: TRBV27
J: TRBJ1-2
size: few
CDR3: CASRETGGWNGYTF
DNA: TGTGCCAGCAGGGAGACAGGGGGCTGGAATGGCTACACCTTC

D: .
V: TRBV7-6
J: TRBJ1-1
size: once
CDR3: CASSLTTGDTEAFF
DNA: TGTGCCAGCAGCCTAACGACGGGGGACACTGAAGCTTTCTTT

D: .
V: TRBV5-1
J: TRBJ2-1
size: .
CDR3: CASSLGQVDYNEQFF
DNA: TGCGCCAGCAGCTTGGGACAGGTTGACTACAATGAGCAGTTCTTC

D: TRBD2
V: TRBV19
J: TRBJ2-1
size: .
CDR3: CASSPLAGVLNEQFF
DNA: TGTGCCAGTAGTCCCCTAGCGGGGGTTCTCAATGAGCAGTTCTTC

D: .
V: TRBV5-1
J: TRBJ2-7
size: once
CDR3: CASSLLGRDEQYF
DNA: TGCGCCAGTAGCCTGTTGGGTCGCGACGAGCAGTACTTC

D: TRBD2
V: TRBV5-1
J: TRBJ2-3
size: .
CDR3: CASSFSGGSSDTQYF
DNA: TGCGCCAGCAGCTTTAGCGGGGGTTCATCAGATACGCAGTATTTT

D: TRBD1
V: TRBV7-3
J: TRBJ1-1
size: .
CDR3: CASSATGGPEAFF
DNA: TGTGCCAGCAGCGCAACAGGGGGGCCTGAAGCTTTCTTT

D: .
V: TRBV5-1
J: TRBJ1-2
size: .
CDR3: CASSKDRVPAGYTF
DNA: TGCGCCAGCTCCAAGGACAGAGTTCCTGCTGGCTACACCTTC

D: .
V: TRBV6-5
J: TRBJ1-2
size: .
CDR3: CASSYRGYGYTF
DNA: TGTGCCAGCAGTTACAGGGGCTATGGCTACACCTTC

D: .
V: TRBV7-6
J: TRBJ2-7
size: .
CDR3: CASSLGTGSTGEQYF
DNA: TGTGCCAGCAGCTTGGGGACGGGTTCCACTGGGGAGCAGTACTTC

D: .
V: TRBV5-1
J: TRBJ2-1
size: .
CDR3: CASSLDSNNEQFF
DNA: TGCGCCAGCAGCTTGGACAGTAACAATGAGCAGTTCTTC

D: TRBD1
V: TRBV6-6
J: TRBJ2-7
size: .
CDR3: CASSHSGDRGLYEQYF
DNA: TGTGCCAGCAGTCACTCTGGAGACAGGGGGCTCTACGAGCAGTACTTC

D: TRBD1
V: TRBV5-1
J: TRBJ2-6
size: .
CDR3: CASSLVPGGAGANVLTF
DNA: TGCGCCAGCAGCTTGGTTCCAGGGGGCGCTGGGGCCAACGTCCTGACTTTC

D: .
V: TRBV6-1
J: TRBJ1-3
size: .
CDR3: CASSEIGNTIYF
DNA: TGTGCCAGCAGTGAAATCGGAAACACCATATATTTT

D: TRBD1
V: TRBV5-1
J: TRBJ2-2
size: .
CDR3: CASSADRASGELFF
DNA: TGCGCCAGCAGCGCGGACAGGGCAAGCGGGGAGCTGTTTTTT

D: .
V: TRBV5-1
J: TRBJ1-2
size: .
CDR3: CASSFGNPASYTF
DNA: TGCGCCAGCAGCTTCGGGAATCCTGCAAGCTACACCTTC

D: TRBD1
V: TRBV4-1
J: TRBJ2-3
size: .
CDR3: CASSQVTGTGGATDTQYF
DNA: TGCGCCAGCAGCCAAGTAACCGGGACAGGGGGGGCCACAGATACGCAGTATTTT

D: TRBD2
V: TRBV10-3
J: TRBJ2-7
size: .
CDR3: CAISESPAGASFEQYF
DNA: TGTGCCATCAGTGAGTCCCCAGCGGGGGCCTCCTTCGAGCAGTACTTC

D: .
V: TRBV19
J: TRBJ1-1
size: .
CDR3: CASSIFIGDTEAFF
DNA: TGTGCCAGTAGTATATTTATTGGCGACACTGAAGCTTTCTTT

D: TRBD2
V: TRBV28
J: TRBJ2-1
size: .
CDR3: CASARTSGGSNEQFF
DNA: TGTGCCAGCGCCCGGACTAGCGGGGGCAGCAATGAGCAGTTCTTC

D: TRBD1
V: TRBV7-6
J: TRBJ1-4
size: .
CDR3: CASSPYRDREEKLFF
DNA: TGTGCCAGCAGCCCGTACCGGGACAGGGAAGAAAAACTGTTTTTT

D: .
V: TRBV6-4
J: TRBJ1-1
size: medium-sized
CDR3: CASSVQVNTEAFF
DNA: TGTGCCAGCAGCGTACAAGTGAACACTGAAGCTTTCTTT

D: TRBD2
V: TRBV19
J: TRBJ2-3
size: .
CDR3: CASSLLAGGLGDTQYF
DNA: TGTGCCAGTAGTCTATTAGCGGGGGGGCTGGGAGATACGCAGTATTTT

D: TRBD1
V: TRBV27
J: TRBJ2-3
size: .
CDR3: CASSKTGTGSDTQYF
DNA: TGTGCCAGCAGTAAAACCGGGACAGGGTCAGATACGCAGTATTTT

D: TRBD1
V: TRBV10-3
J: TRBJ1-5
size: .
CDR3: CAISKGQGADQPQHF
DNA: TGTGCCATCAGCAAGGGACAGGGGGCAGACCAGCCCCAGCATTTT

D: .
V: TRBV2
J: TRBJ2-2
size: .
CDR3: CASRGGRNTGELFF
DNA: TGTGCCAGCAGGGGAGGTAGAAACACCGGGGAGCTGTTTTTT

D: .
V: TRBV9
J: TRBJ2-1
size: .
CDR3: CASSVATGHEQFF
DNA: TGTGCCAGCAGCGTGGCAACAGGGCACGAGCAGTTCTTC

D: .
V: TRBV4-1
J: TRBJ2-7
size: .
CDR3: CASSPREGPWEQYF
DNA: TGCGCCAGCAGCCCTCGGGAAGGGCCCTGGGAGCAGTACTTC

D: TRBD1
V: TRBV6-5
J: TRBJ1-1
size: .
CDR3: CASSYGSGQGNTEAFF
DNA: TGTGCCAGCAGTTACGGTTCGGGACAGGGCAACACTGAAGCTTTCTTT

D: .
V: TRBV7-9
J: TRBJ2-2
size: .
CDR3: CASSPQGTGELFF
DNA: TGTGCCAGCAGCCCGCAGGGTACCGGGGAGCTGTTTTTT

D: TRBD1
V: TRBV7-9
J: TRBJ1-2
size: .
CDR3: CASSLGQNYGYTF
DNA: TGTGCCAGCAGCCTGGGACAGAACTATGGCTACACCTTC

D: .
V: TRBV2
J: TRBJ1-1
size: .
CDR3: CASSETPQMNTEAFF
DNA: TGTGCCAGCAGTGAAACCCCCCAAATGAACACTGAAGCTTTCTTT

D: .
V: TRBV19
J: TRBJ1-6
size: few
CDR3: CASSIDNGLGSPLHF
DNA: TGTGCCAGTAGTATAGATAATGGACTGGGGTCACCCCTCCACTTT

D: .
V: TRBV14
J: TRBJ2-5
size: .
CDR3: CASSPVRGLGGETQYF
DNA: TGTGCCAGCAGCCCCGTTCGGGGGCTCGGTGGAGAGACCCAGTACTTC

D: TRBD1
V: TRBV13
J: TRBJ1-6
size: .
CDR3: CASSLGQGAGSPLHF
DNA: TGTGCCAGCAGCTTAGGACAGGGGGCCGGTTCACCCCTCCACTTT

D: TRBD2
V: TRBV9
J: TRBJ2-3
size: medium-sized
CDR3: CASCGGASTDTQYF
DNA: TGTGCCAGCTGCGGGGGGGCCAGCACAGATACGCAGTATTTT

D: .
V: TRBV5-1
J: TRBJ2-5
size: .
CDR3: CASSLVLETQYF
DNA: TGCGCCAGCAGCTTGGTTTTGGAGACCCAGTACTTC